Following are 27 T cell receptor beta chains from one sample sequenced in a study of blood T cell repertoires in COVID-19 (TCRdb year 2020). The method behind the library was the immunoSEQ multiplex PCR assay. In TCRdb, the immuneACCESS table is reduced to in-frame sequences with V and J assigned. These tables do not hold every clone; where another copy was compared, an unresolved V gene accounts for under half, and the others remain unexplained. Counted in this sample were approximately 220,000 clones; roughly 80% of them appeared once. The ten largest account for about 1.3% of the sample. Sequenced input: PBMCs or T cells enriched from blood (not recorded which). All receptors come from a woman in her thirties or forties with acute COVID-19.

CDR3 nucleotides: TGTGCCACCAGCACCGACAGGCTATATAGCAATCAGCCCCAGCATTTT. It translates to CATSTDRLYSNQPQHF. The chain recombines TRBV15 with TRBJ1-5, with D possibly TRBD1 on 6 matching bases. Germline CDR1 reads LNHNV; CDR2 reads YYDKDF (reference sequence). Trimming took off 4 bases at V and 0 bases at J, with 13 bases between the two ends. The CDR3 consists of 16 residues. The variable domain in full, completed from reference TRBV15 and TRBJ1-5, reads DAMVIQNPRYQVTQFGKPVTLSCSQTLNHNVMYWYQQKSSQAPKLLFHYYDKDFNNEADTPDNFQSRRPNTSFCFLDIRSPGLGDTAMYLCATSTDRLYSNQPQHFGDGTRLSIL.

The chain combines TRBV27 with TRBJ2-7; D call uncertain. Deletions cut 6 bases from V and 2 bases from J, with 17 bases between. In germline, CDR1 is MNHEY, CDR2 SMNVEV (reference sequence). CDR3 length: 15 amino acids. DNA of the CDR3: TGTGCCAGCAGAAGAACGGCTCTAGTGCCCTACGAGCAGTACTTC. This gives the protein CASRRTALVPYEQYF.

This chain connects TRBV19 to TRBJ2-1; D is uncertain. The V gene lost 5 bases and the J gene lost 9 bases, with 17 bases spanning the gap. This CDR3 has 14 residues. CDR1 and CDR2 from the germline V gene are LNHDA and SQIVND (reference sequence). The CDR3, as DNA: TGTGCCAGTAGTTCCCGACTCTCGAGCACTGAGCAGTTCTTC. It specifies CASSSRLSSTEQFF.

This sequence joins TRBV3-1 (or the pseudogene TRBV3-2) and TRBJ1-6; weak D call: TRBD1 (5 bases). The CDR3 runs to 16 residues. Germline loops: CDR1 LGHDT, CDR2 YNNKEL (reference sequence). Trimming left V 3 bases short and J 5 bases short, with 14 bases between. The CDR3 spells CASSQDPGLNNSPLHF. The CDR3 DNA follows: TGTGCCAGCAGCCAGGACCCGGGACTGAATAATTCACCCCTCCACTTT.

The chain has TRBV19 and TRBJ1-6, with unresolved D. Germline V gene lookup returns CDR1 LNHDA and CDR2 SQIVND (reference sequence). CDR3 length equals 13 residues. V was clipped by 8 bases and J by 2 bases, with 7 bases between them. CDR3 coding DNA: TGTGCCAGTCCGGTGGCCTATAATTCACCCCTCCACTTT. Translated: CASPVAYNSPLHF.

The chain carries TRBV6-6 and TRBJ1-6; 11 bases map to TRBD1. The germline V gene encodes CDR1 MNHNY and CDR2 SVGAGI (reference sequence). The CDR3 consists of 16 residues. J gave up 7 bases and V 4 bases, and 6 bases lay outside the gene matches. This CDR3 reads CASSSGQGAVNSPLHF. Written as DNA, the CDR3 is TGTGCCAGCAGTTCTGGACAGGGGGCTGTCAATTCACCCCTCCACTTT.

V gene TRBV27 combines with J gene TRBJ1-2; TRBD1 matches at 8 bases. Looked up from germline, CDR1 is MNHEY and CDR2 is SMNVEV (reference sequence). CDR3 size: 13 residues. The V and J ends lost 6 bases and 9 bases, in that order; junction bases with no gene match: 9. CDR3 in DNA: TGTGCCAGCAGATTCTCAAACAGGGGGAGCTACACCTTC. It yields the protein CASRFSNRGSYTF.

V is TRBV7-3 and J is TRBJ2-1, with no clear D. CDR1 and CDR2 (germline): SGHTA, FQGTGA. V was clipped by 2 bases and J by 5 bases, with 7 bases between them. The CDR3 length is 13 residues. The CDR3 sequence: CASSLSSNNEQFF. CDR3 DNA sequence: TGTGCCAGCAGCTTATCGAGCAACAATGAGCAGTTCTTC.

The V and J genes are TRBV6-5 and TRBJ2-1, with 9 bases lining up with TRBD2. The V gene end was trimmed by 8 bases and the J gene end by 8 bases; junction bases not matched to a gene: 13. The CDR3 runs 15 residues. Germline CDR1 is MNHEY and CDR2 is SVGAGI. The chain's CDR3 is CASGPGTSRSDEQFF. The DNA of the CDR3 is TGTGCCAGCGGACCCGGGACTAGCAGGTCCGATGAGCAGTTCTTC.

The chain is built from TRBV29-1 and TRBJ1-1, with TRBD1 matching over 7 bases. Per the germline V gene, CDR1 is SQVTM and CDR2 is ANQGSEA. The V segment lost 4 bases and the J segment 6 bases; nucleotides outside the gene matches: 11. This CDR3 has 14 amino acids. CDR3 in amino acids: CSVVPPGGIAEAFF. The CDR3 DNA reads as TGCAGCGTTGTCCCTCCAGGGGGGATCGCTGAAGCTTTCTTT.

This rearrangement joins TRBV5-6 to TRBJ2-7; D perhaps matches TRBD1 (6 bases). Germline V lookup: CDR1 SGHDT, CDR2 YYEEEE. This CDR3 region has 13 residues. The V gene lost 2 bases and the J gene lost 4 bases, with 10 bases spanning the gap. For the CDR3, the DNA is TGTGCCAGCAGCTTCACAGGGAATTACGAGCAGTACTTC. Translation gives CASSFTGNYEQYF.

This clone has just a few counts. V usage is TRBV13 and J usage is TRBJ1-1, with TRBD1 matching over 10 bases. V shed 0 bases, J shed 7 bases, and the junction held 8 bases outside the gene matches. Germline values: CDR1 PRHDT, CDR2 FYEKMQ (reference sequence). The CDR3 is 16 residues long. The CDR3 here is CASSLGTGGRAREAFF. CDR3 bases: TGTGCCAGCAGCTTAGGGACAGGGGGCCGGGCACGTGAAGCTTTCTTT.

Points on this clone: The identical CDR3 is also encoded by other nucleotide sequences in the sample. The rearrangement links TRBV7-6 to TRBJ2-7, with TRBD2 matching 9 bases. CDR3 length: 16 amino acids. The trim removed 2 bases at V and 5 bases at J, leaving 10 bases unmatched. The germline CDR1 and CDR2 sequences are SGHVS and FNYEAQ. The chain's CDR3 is CASSLRTGLAGDEQYF. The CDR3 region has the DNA TGTGCCAGCAGCTTACGGACAGGATTAGCGGGAGACGAGCAGTACTTC.

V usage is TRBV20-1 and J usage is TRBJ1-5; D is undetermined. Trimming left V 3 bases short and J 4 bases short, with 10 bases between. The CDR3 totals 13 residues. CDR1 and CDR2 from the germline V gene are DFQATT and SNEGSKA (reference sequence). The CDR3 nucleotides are TGCAGTGCTAGTAATAGCGGGAATCAGCCCCAGCATTTT. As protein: CSASNSGNQPQHF.

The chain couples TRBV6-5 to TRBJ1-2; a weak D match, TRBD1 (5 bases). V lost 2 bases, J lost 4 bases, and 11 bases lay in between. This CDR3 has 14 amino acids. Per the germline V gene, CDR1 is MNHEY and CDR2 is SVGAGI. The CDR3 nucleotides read TGTGCCAGCAGTTACGGTCCAGGGTTCTATGGCTACACCTTC. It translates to CASSYGPGFYGYTF.

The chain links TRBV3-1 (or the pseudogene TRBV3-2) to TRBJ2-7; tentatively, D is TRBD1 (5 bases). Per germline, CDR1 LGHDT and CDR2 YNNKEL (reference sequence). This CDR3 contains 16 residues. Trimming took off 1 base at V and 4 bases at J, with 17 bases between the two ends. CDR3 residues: CASSQGPPGRTYEQYF. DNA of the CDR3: TGTGCCAGCAGCCAAGGGCCCCCAGGGCGAACTTACGAGCAGTACTTC.

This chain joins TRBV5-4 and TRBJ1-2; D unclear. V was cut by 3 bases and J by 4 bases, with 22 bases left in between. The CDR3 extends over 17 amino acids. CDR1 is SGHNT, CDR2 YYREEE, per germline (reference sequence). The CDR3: CASSSAGYPELGYGYTF. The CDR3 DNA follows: TGTGCCAGCAGCTCTGCGGGGTACCCAGAGTTGGGCTATGGCTACACCTTC.

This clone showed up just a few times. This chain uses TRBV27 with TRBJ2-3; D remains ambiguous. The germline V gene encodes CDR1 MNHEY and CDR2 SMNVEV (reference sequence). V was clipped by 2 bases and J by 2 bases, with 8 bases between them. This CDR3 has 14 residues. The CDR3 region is CASSLGLNTDTQYF. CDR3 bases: TGTGCCAGCAGTTTAGGGCTGAACACAGATACGCAGTATTTT.

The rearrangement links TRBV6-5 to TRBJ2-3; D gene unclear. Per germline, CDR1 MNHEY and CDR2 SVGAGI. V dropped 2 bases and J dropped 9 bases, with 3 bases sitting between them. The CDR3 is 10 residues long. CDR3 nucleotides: TGTGCCAGCAGTTACCCAACGCAGTATTTT. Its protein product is CASSYPTQYF.

This CDR3 reads CASSQDPGHGSPLHF. The CDR3, as DNA: TGTGCCAGCAGCCAAGATCCGGGACATGGTTCACCCCTCCACTTT. The chain carries TRBV3-1 (or the pseudogene TRBV3-2) and TRBJ1-6; D possibly corresponds to TRBD1 (6 bases). The CDR3 covers 15 residues. V lost 0 bases and J lost 9, with 12 bases in between. The germline CDR1 and CDR2 sequences are LGHDT and YNNKEL (reference sequence).

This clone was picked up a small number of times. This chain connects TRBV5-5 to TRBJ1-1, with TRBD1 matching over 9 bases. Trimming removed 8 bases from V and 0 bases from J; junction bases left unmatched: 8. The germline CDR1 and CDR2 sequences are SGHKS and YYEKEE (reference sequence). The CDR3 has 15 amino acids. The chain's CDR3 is CASFTGGNLNTEAFF. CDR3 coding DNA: TGTGCCAGTTTTACAGGGGGCAACCTGAACACTGAAGCTTTCTTT.

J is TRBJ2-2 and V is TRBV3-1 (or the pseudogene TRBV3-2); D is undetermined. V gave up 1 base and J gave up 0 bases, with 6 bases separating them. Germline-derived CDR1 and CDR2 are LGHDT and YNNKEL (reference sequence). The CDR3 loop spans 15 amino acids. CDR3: CASSQVLSNTGELFF. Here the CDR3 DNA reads TGTGCCAGCAGCCAAGTTCTTTCGAACACCGGGGAGCTGTTTTTT.

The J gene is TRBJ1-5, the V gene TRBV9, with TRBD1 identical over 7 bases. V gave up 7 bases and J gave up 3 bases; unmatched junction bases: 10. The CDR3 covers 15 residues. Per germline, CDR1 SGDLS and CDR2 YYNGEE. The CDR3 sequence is CASSQGGKTNQPQHF. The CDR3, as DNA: TGTGCCAGCTCGCAAGGGGGCAAAACCAATCAGCCCCAGCATTTT.

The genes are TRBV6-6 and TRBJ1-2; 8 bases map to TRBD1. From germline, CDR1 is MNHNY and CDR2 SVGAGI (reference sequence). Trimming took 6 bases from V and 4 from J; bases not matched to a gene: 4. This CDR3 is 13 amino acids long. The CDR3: CASSLQGGYGYTF. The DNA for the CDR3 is TGTGCCAGCAGCCTACAGGGGGGCTATGGCTACACCTTC.

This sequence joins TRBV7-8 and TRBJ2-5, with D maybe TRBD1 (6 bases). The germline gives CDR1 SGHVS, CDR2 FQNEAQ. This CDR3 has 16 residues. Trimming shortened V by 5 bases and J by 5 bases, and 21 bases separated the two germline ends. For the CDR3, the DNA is TGTGCCAGCAGCCAACCCACCCGAGGGGGATCCGAGACCCAGTACTTC. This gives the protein CASSQPTRGGSETQYF.

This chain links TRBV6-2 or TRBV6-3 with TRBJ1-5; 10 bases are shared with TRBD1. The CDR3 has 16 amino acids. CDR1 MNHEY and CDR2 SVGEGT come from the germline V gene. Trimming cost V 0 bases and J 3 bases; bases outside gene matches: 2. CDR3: CASSYSGTGANQPQHF. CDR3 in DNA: TGTGCCAGCAGTTACTCCGGGACAGGGGCCAATCAGCCCCAGCATTTT.

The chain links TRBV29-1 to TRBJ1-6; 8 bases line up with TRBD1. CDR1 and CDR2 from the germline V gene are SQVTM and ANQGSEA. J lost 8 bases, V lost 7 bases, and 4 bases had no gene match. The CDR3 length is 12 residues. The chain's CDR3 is CSEPGQDSPLHF. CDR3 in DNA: TGCAGCGAGCCGGGACAGGATTCACCCCTCCACTTT. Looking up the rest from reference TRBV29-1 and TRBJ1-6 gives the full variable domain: SAVISQKPSRDICQRGTSLTIQCQVDSQVTMMFWYRQQPGQSLTLIATANQGSEATYESGFVIDKFPISRPNLTFSTLTVSNMSPEDSSIYLCSEPGQDSPLHFGNGTRLTVT.